The clone carrying this T cell receptor (beta chain) was recorded a few times. This entry is derived from a study of T-cell reconstitution after alpha-beta-depleted transplantation in children. Preparing the TCRbeta library involved the use of unique molecular identifiers. One entry per CDR3 protein results from TCRdb running MiXCR on the PCR reads. The sample records roughly 500,000 distinct CDR3 sequences, under 15% being singletons. CDR3 length: 17 amino acids. The chain combines TRBV21-1 with TRBJ2-1; the table's D call TRBD1 went unverified against the DNA. TRBV21-1 is given as a pseudogene. The clonotype was recovered from a human donor who donated a stem cell graft to a child with combined immunodeficiency. The starting material was PBMCs from the stem cell graft donor, obtained from the stem cell graft. The CDR3 DNA reads as TGTGCCAGCAGCAAAGAGGAAGGGGGGCAGTGGGGCAATGAGCAGTTCTTC. This gives the protein CASSKEEGGQWGNEQFF.